Described below is a single TCR beta chain sequence and its context. Antigen unknown. This sample stems from a study of CD8+CD57+ T cells in acquired aplastic anemia. Study-level results: In common between the patients and the controls were approximately 28 CD8+ CDR3 sequences.

CDR1 is MGHDK, CDR2 SYGVNS, per germline. The CDR3 has 13 residues. V was cut by 4 bases and J by 0 bases, with 6 bases left in between. Template material for TCR beta VDJ and CDR3 profiling consisted of genomic DNA. A single record per CDR3 protein comes from TCRdb applying MiXCR to the reads. The sample consists of around 170,000 distinct CDR3 sequences, approximately 45% of them appearing once. This chain links TRBV25-1 with TRBJ1-2; D gene uncertain. This sequence originates from a human donor in good health. Source material: sorted CD4+, CD8+, or CD8+CD57+ T cells (not recorded which) from PBMCs. CDR3 nucleotides: TGTGCCAGCAGTGCAGGAGCTAACTATGGCTACACCTTC. It is translated as CASSAGANYGYTF.